Below are 30 T cell receptor beta chains sequenced from a single sample in a study of T cell changes during pregnancy in multiple sclerosis. Assay used: immunoSEQ multiplex PCR; TCRdb lists only in-frame clones, some missing. The sample has under 45,000 clones; about 91% are singletons. The sequences come from CD4+ T cells from peripheral blood mononuclear cells, collected in the third trimester of pregnancy. The source is a female donor in good health, enrolled as a control in a pregnancy study.

This clone was counted once. The V and J genes are TRBV6-5 and TRBJ1-1; weak D call: TRBD1 (5 bases). The CDR3 is made up of 13 amino acids. The V gene's germline CDR1 is MNHEY and CDR2 SVGAGI. With 6 bases removed from V and 0 bases from J, the gap between germline ends came to 8 bases. The CDR3 DNA is TGTGCCAGCAGACAGGCCCTGAACACTGAAGCTTTCTTT. This translates into CASRQALNTEAFF.

This chain joins TRBV6-6 and TRBJ1-4; 7 bases map to TRBD1. J gave up 7 bases and V 5 bases, and 7 bases lay outside the gene matches. The germline V gene has CDR1 MNHNY and CDR2 SVGAGI (reference sequence). The CDR3 runs to 14 residues. This chain's CDR3 is CASSPEQGSEKLFF. DNA for the CDR3: TGTGCCAGCAGTCCTGAACAGGGGAGTGAAAAACTGTTTTTT.

The CDR3 region has the DNA TGTGCCAGCAGCTTAAGGACTTGGCGGGGCTCCTACAATGAGCAGTTCTTC. Translating gives CASSLRTWRGSYNEQFF. The J gene is TRBJ2-1, the V gene TRBV7-9, with a possible D match to TRBD2 (6 bases). V was cut by 2 bases and J by 0 bases, with 14 bases left in between. Germline loops: CDR1 SEHNR, CDR2 FQNEAQ (reference sequence). The CDR3 loop spans 17 amino acids.

The chain uses TRBV28 and TRBJ1-5, with D possibly matching TRBD1 (6 bases). This CDR3 region has 14 residues. Germline V CDR1 and CDR2: MDHEN, SYDVKM. The V and J ends lost 7 bases and 1 base respectively, with 11 bases between them. CDR3 protein: CASTRGGSNQPQHF. CDR3 bases: TGTGCCAGCACCAGAGGGGGAAGCAATCAGCCCCAGCATTTT.

This clone was seen a single time. The chain joins TRBV30 to TRBJ1-2; possibly TRBD1 for D (5 bases). V lost 3 bases and J lost 7, with 9 bases in between. Germline V gene sequence: CDR1 GTSNPN, CDR2 SVGIG (reference sequence). CDR3 length: 11 residues. The CDR3 nucleotides read TGTGCCTGGAGCCCCGGGGGTGGCTACACCTTC. The encoded protein is CAWSPGGGYTF. Supplemented by reference TRBV30 and TRBJ1-2, the full variable domain reads SQTIHQWPATLVQPVGSPLSLECTVEGTSNPNLYWYRQAAGRGLQLLFYSVGIGQISSEVPQNLSASRPQDRQFILSSKKLLLSDSGFYLCAWSPGGGYTFGSGTRLTVV.

The V gene is TRBV5-4, the J gene TRBJ1-2, with 7 positions matching TRBD1. This CDR3 contains 15 residues. Germline V gives CDR1 SGHNT, CDR2 YYREEE (reference sequence). V trimming: 5 bases; J trimming: 4 bases; junction bases outside the gene matches: 11. The CDR3 spells CASRPGQVGLYGYTF. The DNA of the CDR3 is TGTGCCAGCAGACCTGGACAGGTTGGCCTCTATGGCTACACCTTC. The variable domain in full, completed from reference TRBV5-4 and TRBJ1-2, reads ETGVTQSPTHLIKTRGQQVTLRCSSQSGHNTVSWYQQALGQGPQFIFQYYREEENGRGNFPPRFSGLQFPNYSSELNVNALELDDSALYLCASRPGQVGLYGYTFGSGTRLTVV.

CDR3 residues: CASSYLTGGANSPLHF. The CDR3 DNA follows: TGTGCCAGCAGCTATCTTACAGGGGGCGCAAATTCACCCCTCCACTTT. The chain is built from TRBV7-2 and TRBJ1-6; 9 bases are a match to TRBD1. The length of the CDR3 is 16 residues. Trimming took 4 bases from V and 7 from J; bases not matched to a gene: 8. Germline assignment: CDR1 SGHTA and CDR2 FQGNSA. The whole variable domain, filled in from reference TRBV7-2 and TRBJ1-6, reads GAGVSQSPSNKVTEKGKDVELRCDPISGHTALYWYRQSLGQGLEFLIYFQGNSAPDKSGLPSDRFSAERTGGSVSTLTIQRTQQEDSAVYLCASSYLTGGANSPLHFGNGTRLTVT.

The chain has TRBV6-5 and TRBJ1-3; no reliable D call. The CDR3 spans 16 residues. In germline, CDR1 is MNHEY, CDR2 SVGAGI. Trimming took off 0 bases at V and 0 bases at J, with 9 bases between the two ends. The CDR3 region has the DNA TGTGCCAGCAGTTACTCGTACACCAACTCTGGAAACACCATATATTTT. Its protein product is CASSYSYTNSGNTIYF.

The gene calls are TRBV7-8 and TRBJ2-7; D gene uncertain. V lost 5 bases to trimming and J lost 5 bases, with 13 bases between them. Germline CDR1 and CDR2: SGHVS and FQNEAQ. This CDR3 is 13 amino acids long. This chain's CDR3 is CASSTGPGNEQYF. DNA of the CDR3: TGTGCCAGCAGCACGGGTCCGGGTAACGAGCAGTACTTC.

V gene TRBV7-2 combines with J gene TRBJ2-7; TRBD2 aligns across 15 bases. With V trimmed by 5 bases and J by 2 bases, 1 base remained unmatched. The CDR3 length is 15 residues. Germline CDR1 is SGHTA and CDR2 is FQGNSA. The CDR3 protein is CASSRTSGGAYEQYF. DNA of the CDR3: TGTGCCAGCAGCCGGACTAGCGGGGGGGCCTACGAGCAGTACTTC.

The chain employs TRBV18 and TRBJ2-2; 8 bases align to TRBD2. The CDR3 sequence is 16 residues long. Germline-derived CDR1 and CDR2 are KGHSH and LQKENI. Germline trimming cut 0 bases from V and 0 bases from J; bases unmatched to any gene: 0. In DNA form, the CDR3 reads TGTGCCAGCTCACCACCCGGGGGGGCGAACACCGGGGAGCTGTTTTTT. Translation: CASSPPGGANTGELFF.

The V call is TRBV6-1, the J call TRBJ1-5, with 10 bases identical to TRBD1. This CDR3 is 15 amino acids long. V gave up 3 bases and J gave up 6 bases; unmatched junction bases: 5. Per germline, CDR1 MNHNS and CDR2 SASEGT. The CDR3 nucleotides read TGTGCCAGCAGTGAGACAGGGGGCGCGGGTCAGCCCCAGCATTTT. It is translated as CASSETGGAGQPQHF.

This chain links TRBV5-4 with TRBJ1-2; 7 bases line up with TRBD1. There are 13 residues in the CDR3. The junction had 2 bases not matched to a gene; V was cut back by 2 bases and J by 4 bases. CDR1 is SGHNT, CDR2 YYREEE, per germline (reference sequence). CDR3 nucleotide sequence: TGTGCCAGCAGCTTTCCAGGGGGCTATGGCTACACCTTC. Protein: CASSFPGGYGYTF.

This clone was seen a handful of times. The chain links TRBV7-9 to TRBJ2-4, with a possible D match to TRBD1 (5 bases). This CDR3 is built from 12 residues. Trimming cost V 5 bases and J 6 bases, with 8 bases left between them. From germline, CDR1 is SEHNR and CDR2 FQNEAQ (reference sequence). CDR3 region: CASSATGNIQYF. The CDR3 DNA reads as TGTGCCAGCAGCGCCACAGGAAACATTCAGTACTTC.

This clone was counted once. This chain uses TRBV19 with TRBJ1-5; a possible D gene is TRBD1 (6 bases). CDR3 length equals 16 residues. Germline V lookup: CDR1 LNHDA, CDR2 SQIVND (reference sequence). V lost 1 base to trimming and J lost 3 bases, with 13 bases between them. This CDR3 reads CASSIGRGSYNQPQHF. The CDR3 nucleotides are TGTGCCAGTAGTATAGGCAGGGGATCTTACAATCAGCCCCAGCATTTT.

This chain uses TRBV4-1 with TRBJ1-5, with 7 bases aligning to TRBD1. Germline CDR1 reads MGHRA; CDR2 reads YSYEKL. The CDR3 consists of 14 residues. The V segment lost 3 bases and the J segment 5 bases; nucleotides outside the gene matches: 4. CDR3 bases: TGCGCCAGCAGCCAGCGGCAGGGGGATCAGCCCCAGCATTTT. Its translation is CASSQRQGDQPQHF.

The chain couples TRBV14 to TRBJ1-4; TRBD1 is a possible D gene (5 bases). Germline assignment: CDR1 SGHDN and CDR2 FVKESK. The CDR3 sequence is 13 residues long. The V end lost 3 bases, the J end lost 12 bases, and 14 bases lay between the germline ends. CDR3 region: CASSHLATGELFF. CDR3 DNA: TGTGCCAGCAGCCACCTTGCGACGGGGGAACTGTTTTTT.

This clone was recorded once. J is TRBJ2-1 and V is TRBV6-5, with D tentatively TRBD2 (6 bases). Germline V lookup: CDR1 MNHEY, CDR2 SVGAGI. V was clipped by 4 bases and J by 10 bases, with 8 bases between them. There are 11 residues in the CDR3. The CDR3 loop reads CASSSAGEQFF. CDR3 nucleotide sequence: TGTGCCAGCAGTTCTGCGGGGGAGCAGTTCTTC.

The genes are TRBV18 and TRBJ1-2; TRBD1 agrees at 7 bases. The germline gives CDR1 KGHSH, CDR2 LQKENI. Trimming at V came to 2 bases and at J to 1 base, leaving 7 bases not matched to a gene. The CDR3 is 16 residues long. The CDR3 protein is CASSPRDSYLNYGYTF. CDR3 sequence (DNA): TGTGCCAGCTCACCAAGGGACAGTTATCTTAACTATGGCTACACCTTC. Full variable domain (missing parts from reference TRBV18 and TRBJ1-2): NAGVMQNPRHLVRRRGQEARLRCSPMKGHSHVYWYRQLPEEGLKFMVYLQKENIIDESGMPKERFSAEFPKEGPSILRIQQVVRGDSAAYFCASSPRDSYLNYGYTFGSGTRLTVV.

This clone was picked up one time. The chain links TRBV28 to TRBJ2-2; D unresolved. Trimming stripped 3 bases from V and 6 bases from J, with 5 bases between. The CDR3 loop spans 12 amino acids. Per the germline V gene, CDR1 is MDHEN and CDR2 is SYDVKM. CDR3 DNA: TGTGCCAGCAGTTTTTATGCCGGGGAGCTGTTTTTT. Translating gives CASSFYAGELFF.

V usage is TRBV10-3 and J usage is TRBJ1-2; D unclear. Trimming removed 6 bases at V and 8 bases at J, with 13 bases between. Per the germline V gene, CDR1 is ENHRY and CDR2 is SYGVKD. CDR3 length: 12 residues. The CDR3 DNA reads as TGTGCCATCAGAGACATACGATGGGGCTACACCTTC. It encodes CAIRDIRWGYTF.

The genes are TRBV7-2 and TRBJ2-3; D might be TRBD2 (5 bases). The CDR3 has 16 amino acids. Germline V gene data show CDR1 as SGHTA and CDR2 as FQGNSA. V lost 5 bases and J 1 base, leaving 16 bases between the germline ends. This CDR3 is CASSSQLGKGTDTQYF. The CDR3 DNA is TGTGCCAGCAGCAGCCAACTAGGGAAAGGCACAGATACGCAGTATTTT.

The rearrangement links TRBV6-4 to TRBJ1-2, with TRBD1 as a possible D gene (6 bases). The germline V and J ends were trimmed by 2 bases and 8 bases, with 15 bases remaining between them. CDR1 and CDR2 (germline): MRHNA, SNTAGT. There are 14 residues in the CDR3. CDR3 amino acids: CASSDRNREFGYTF. Written as DNA, the CDR3 is TGTGCCAGCAGTGACCGGAACAGGGAGTTCGGCTACACCTTC.

The J gene is TRBJ2-7, the V gene TRBV6-6; 7 bases map to TRBD2. From germline, CDR1 is MNHNY and CDR2 SVGAGI (reference sequence). The V gene end was trimmed by 0 bases and the J gene end by 3 bases; junction bases not matched to a gene: 5. CDR3 length equals 15 residues. The CDR3 DNA follows: TGTGCCAGCAGTTACTCGGATACGGGGGGCTACGAGCAGTACTTC. It encodes CASSYSDTGGYEQYF.

The CDR3 DNA follows: TGTGCCAGCAGCCAATACAGACAGGGAGACTACGAGCAGTACTTC. Translation: CASSQYRQGDYEQYF. V usage is TRBV6-1 and J usage is TRBJ2-7, with 7 bases aligning to TRBD1. The germline gives CDR1 MNHNS, CDR2 SASEGT. The V and J ends lost 6 bases and 3 bases, in that order; junction bases with no gene match: 11. The CDR3 contains 15 residues.

V and J are TRBV7-2 and TRBJ2-7, with 10 bases lining up with TRBD1. CDR1 and CDR2 (germline): SGHTA, FQGNSA. The CDR3 has 16 residues. V shed 1 base, J shed 2 bases, and the junction held 5 bases outside the gene matches. CDR3 sequence: CASSLGLGTGAYEQYF. DNA for the CDR3: TGTGCCAGCAGCTTAGGTCTAGGGACAGGGGCCTACGAGCAGTACTTC.

The chain employs TRBV6-7 and TRBJ1-2, with TRBD1 as a possible D gene (5 bases). TRBV6-7 is filed as an ORF, its function uncertain. CDR3 length equals 11 residues. V lost 11 bases and J lost 8, with 15 bases in between. DNA for the CDR3: TGTGCCCGGAGGGGCCCCTGGGGCTACACCTTC. This encodes CARRGPWGYTF.

The chain recombines TRBV7-3 with TRBJ2-3; 10 nucleotides align to TRBD2. V trimming: 5 bases; J trimming: 6 bases; junction bases outside the gene matches: 14. The CDR3 has 17 amino acids. CDR1 and CDR2 (germline): SGHTA, FQGTGA. In DNA, the CDR3 is TGTGCCAGCAGCCCCCGTTGGGTAGCGGGGGGTGTGGATACGCAGTATTTT. Translated: CASSPRWVAGGVDTQYF.

V gene TRBV7-6 combines with J gene TRBJ2-1, with D perhaps TRBD2 (7 bases). The V gene's germline CDR1 is SGHVS and CDR2 FNYEAQ. CDR3 length: 16 residues. Trimming left V 5 bases short and J 5 bases short, with 19 bases between. Here the CDR3 DNA reads TGTGCCAGCAGCCCGTTCGGGGGGCCAAGGGACAATGAGCAGTTCTTC. Translating gives CASSPFGGPRDNEQFF.

J is TRBJ1-4 and V is TRBV7-8, with D uncertain. Germline CDR1 SGHVS, CDR2 FQNEAQ. The germline V and J ends were trimmed by 5 bases and 2 bases, with 12 bases remaining between them. The CDR3 spans 15 residues. The CDR3, as DNA: TGTGCCAGCAGCCCCAGTGGCAGGACTAATGAAAAACTGTTTTTT. This translates into CASSPSGRTNEKLFF. The full variable domain, rest sourced from reference TRBV7-8 and TRBJ1-4, is GAGVSQSPRYKVAKRGQDVALRCDPISGHVSLFWYQQALGQGPEFLTYFQNEAQLDKSGLPSDRFFAERPEGSVSTLKIQRTQQEDSAVYLCASSPSGRTNEKLFFGSGTQLSVL.